This passage covers 9 T cell receptor beta chains from one sample sequenced in a study of T cell responses to AZD1222 COVID-19 vaccine. Generated by immunoSEQ multiplex PCR, the TCRdb table keeps only in-frame clones and is missing some. The sample holds about 130,000 clones; about nine tenths are singletons and the top ten take about 8.3%. The specimen was peripheral blood, collected on day 0 of AZD1222 vaccination. The receptors shown here come from an adult in good health.

The chain recombines TRBV7-2 with TRBJ1-2; D call uncertain. The germline gives CDR1 SGHTA, CDR2 FQGNSA. Trimming took 1 base from V and 2 from J, leaving 8 bases between them. The CDR3 sequence is 14 residues long. CDR3 DNA: TGTGCCAGCAGCTTAGGGGTTAGAAACTATGGCTACACCTTC. Amino acids: CASSLGVRNYGYTF.

This sequence joins TRBV6-1 and TRBJ1-2; no definite D call. The germline gives CDR1 MNHNS, CDR2 SASEGT. The V end lost 2 bases, the J end lost 5 bases, and 12 bases lay between the germline ends. The CDR3 consists of 14 residues. CDR3 nucleotide sequence: TGTGCCAGCAGTGAACGCCAGACTGGGTATGGCTACACCTTC. It translates to CASSERQTGYGYTF.

The rearrangement links TRBV4-1 to TRBJ2-5; TRBD2 matches 13 bases. CDR1 is MGHRA and CDR2 is YSYEKL in the germline V gene. This CDR3 spans 18 amino acids. V gave up 1 base and J gave up 5 bases; unmatched junction bases: 10. The CDR3 coding sequence is TGCGCCAGCAGCCAAGCCACTAGCGGGGGGGCGCTTTGGGAGACCCAGTACTTC. Translating gives CASSQATSGGALWETQYF.

This sequence joins TRBV5-1 and TRBJ2-5; weak D call: TRBD1 (6 bases). Deletions cut 0 bases from V and 2 bases from J, with 11 bases between. Germline assignment: CDR1 SGHRS and CDR2 YFSETQ. This CDR3 contains 15 residues. As DNA, the CDR3 is TGCGCCAGCAGCTTGGTGGGGACACTACAAGAGACCCAGTACTTC. Its translation is CASSLVGTLQETQYF.

The chain employs TRBV24-1 and TRBJ2-3, with 9 bases lining up with TRBD2. The CDR3 covers 16 residues. J gave up 2 bases and V 4 bases, and 6 bases lay outside the gene matches. Germline V CDR1 and CDR2: KGHDR, SFDVKD. Written as DNA, the CDR3 is TGTGCCACCAGTGAAGGGTTAGCGGGAGTCACAGATACGCAGTATTTT. Translating gives CATSEGLAGVTDTQYF.

This chain joins TRBV4-1 and TRBJ2-4; maybe TRBD1 (7 bases). The CDR3 runs 13 residues. V shed 6 bases and J shed 6 bases, with 12 bases lying between them. The germline gives CDR1 MGHRA, CDR2 YSYEKL. This chain's CDR3 is CASSFQGGNIQYF. The CDR3 nucleotides read TGCGCCAGCAGTTTCCAGGGGGGAAACATTCAGTACTTC.

V usage is TRBV5-1 and J usage is TRBJ1-2; D possibly corresponds to TRBD1 (5 bases). Trimming took 1 base from V and 6 from J, leaving 10 bases between them. Germline loops: CDR1 SGHRS, CDR2 YFSETQ. The CDR3 loop spans 13 amino acids. As DNA, the CDR3 is TGCGCCAGCAGCTTGAGCGGGGCGGATGGCTACACCTTC. It specifies CASSLSGADGYTF.

J is TRBJ1-1 and V is TRBV19, with D perhaps TRBD1 (5 bases). The CDR3 has 14 residues. The V gene's germline CDR1 is LNHDA and CDR2 SQIVND (reference sequence). Trimming pared 3 bases from V and 3 bases from J, leaving 11 bases between. The CDR3 reads CASSIGTEYTEAFF. Here the CDR3 DNA reads TGTGCCAGTAGTATCGGGACGGAGTACACTGAAGCTTTCTTT.

This chain uses TRBV6-2 or TRBV6-3 with TRBJ2-3; D gene ambiguous. The CDR3 covers 14 residues. Germline V gene data show CDR1 as MNHEY and CDR2 as SVGEGT. Trimming left V 5 bases short and J 1 base short, with 10 bases between. The CDR3 protein is CASSPRRRTDTQYF. The CDR3 region has the DNA TGTGCCAGCAGTCCGCGGAGACGCACAGATACGCAGTATTTT.